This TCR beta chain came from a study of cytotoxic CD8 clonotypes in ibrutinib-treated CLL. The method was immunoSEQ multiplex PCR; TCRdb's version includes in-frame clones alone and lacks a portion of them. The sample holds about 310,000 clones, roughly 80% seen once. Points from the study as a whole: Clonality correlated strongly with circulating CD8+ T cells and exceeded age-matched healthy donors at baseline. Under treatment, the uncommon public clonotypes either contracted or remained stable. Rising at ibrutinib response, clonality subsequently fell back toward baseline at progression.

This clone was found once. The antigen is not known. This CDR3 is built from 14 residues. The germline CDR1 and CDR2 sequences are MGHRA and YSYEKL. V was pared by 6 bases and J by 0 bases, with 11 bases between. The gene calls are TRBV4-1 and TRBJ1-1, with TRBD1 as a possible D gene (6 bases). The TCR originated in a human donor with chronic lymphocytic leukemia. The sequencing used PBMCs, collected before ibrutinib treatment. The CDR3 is CASRLGQLNTEAFF. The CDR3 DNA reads TGCGCCAGCAGACTGGGACAACTGAACACTGAAGCTTTCTTT.